One sample yielded the 8 T cell receptor beta chains listed below, sequenced in a study of CD8 T cells in ankylosing spondylitis. A single record per CDR3 protein comes from TCRdb applying MiXCR to the 5' RACE reads. Among about 220,000 distinct CDR3 sequences listed, roughly 26% were seen once. Material for sequencing was blood, either unsorted or a sorted T cell fraction (not recorded which). The origin of the receptors is a male donor with ankylosing spondylitis or in good health (not recorded which).

There are many counts of this clonotype. The chain links TRBV27 to TRBJ1-5; D is uncertain. The length of the CDR3 is 13 residues. Deletions cut 4 bases from V and 4 bases from J, with 8 bases between. Germline assignment: CDR1 MNHEY and CDR2 SMNVEV (reference sequence). This CDR3 is CASSSKVNQPQHF. The CDR3 nucleotides are TGTGCCAGCAGTTCCAAAGTAAATCAGCCCCAGCATTTT.

The chain couples TRBV7-9 to TRBJ2-2; maybe TRBD2 (6 bases). The CDR3 is made up of 13 amino acids. CDR1 is SEHNR, CDR2 FQNEAQ, per germline (reference sequence). Trimming took 5 bases from V and 4 from J, leaving 8 bases between them. The CDR3 is CASSTGGTGELFF. The CDR3 DNA reads as TGTGCCAGCAGCACCGGGGGCACCGGGGAGCTGTTTTTT.

This chain uses TRBV5-1 with TRBJ2-5; 12 bases line up with TRBD2. The CDR3 sequence is 16 residues long. Germline CDR1 SGHRS, CDR2 YFSETQ. V was pared by 2 bases and J by 1 base, with 3 bases of the junction left unmatched. The CDR3 bases are TGCGCCAGCAGCTTATGGACTAGCGGGGCCCAAGAGACCCAGTACTTC. Its protein is CASSLWTSGAQETQYF.

This clonotype was picked up many times. This chain uses TRBV4-3 with TRBJ2-2; no definite D call. Deletions cut 4 bases from V and 5 bases from J, with 14 bases between. The CDR3 loop spans 15 amino acids. Germline V gene sequence: CDR1 LGHNA, CDR2 YSLEER. CDR3 sequence reads: CASSPGPRNTGELFF. CDR3 sequence (DNA): TGCGCCAGCAGCCCAGGACCACGAAATACCGGGGAGCTGTTTTTT.

The chain links TRBV10-3 to TRBJ2-7, with D unresolved. The V end was cut by 6 bases, the J end by 0 bases, with 6 bases between. Germline assignment: CDR1 ENHRY and CDR2 SYGVKD. The CDR3 runs 12 residues. As DNA, the CDR3 is TGTGCCATCAGGAATCTCTCCTACGAGCAGTACTTC. Amino acid sequence: CAIRNLSYEQYF.

Many counts were recorded for this clonotype. V usage is TRBV7-2 and J usage is TRBJ2-7, with a weak D call TRBD2 (6 bases). The CDR3 has 15 amino acids. Germline V lookup: CDR1 SGHTA, CDR2 FQGNSA. Trimming cost V 6 bases and J 7 bases, with 22 bases left between them. In DNA, the CDR3 is TGTGCCAGCAGACAAAGGGTGGGAGGCTCTCGGGAGCAGTACTTC. This translates into CASRQRVGGSREQYF.

This clonotype was counted a single time. The CDR3 sequence is CSTLTGVSNQPQHF. The CDR3 DNA sequence: TGCAGTACGCTTACCGGGGTGAGCAATCAGCCCCAGCATTTT. V usage is TRBV20-1 and J usage is TRBJ1-5; D is ambiguous. Deletions cut 8 bases from V and 1 base from J, with 15 bases between. The CDR3 extends over 14 amino acids. Germline CDR1 DFQATT, CDR2 SNEGSKA (reference sequence).

This clonotype was detected ten times or more. The J gene is TRBJ2-2, the V gene TRBV4-2, with 8 bases aligning to TRBD1. The V gene end was trimmed by 4 bases and the J gene end by 2 bases; junction bases not matched to a gene: 3. Per germline, CDR1 LGHNA and CDR2 YNFKEQ. This CDR3 spans 15 amino acids. CDR3 sequence (DNA): TGTGCCAGCAGCCGAGGGACAGGCAACACCGGGGAGCTGTTTTTT. Protein product: CASSRGTGNTGELFF.